The next 30 T cell receptor beta chains were all read from a single sample in a study of radiation and T cells in renal cell carcinoma. Sample time point: blood 2 weeks post-SBRT. Treatment denoted: 15 Gy SBRT to primary tumor, nephrectomy 4 weeks later. Produced via immunoSEQ multiplex PCR; TCRdb's table is partial and in-frame only. The sample holds approximately 75,000 clones, roughly 80% seen once. The sample consisted of blood, taken from a patient whose treatment included radiotherapy and nephrectomy. All receptors come from a man in his 60s with renal cell carcinoma.

The chain combines TRBV27 with TRBJ2-3; a weak D match, TRBD1 (5 bases). This CDR3 region has 17 residues. Per germline, CDR1 MNHEY and CDR2 SMNVEV (reference sequence). Trimming removed 2 bases at V and 2 bases at J, with 17 bases between. As DNA, the CDR3 is TGTGCCAGCAGTTTACTAGGTGGAGACAGTTACACAGATACGCAGTATTTT. Translation: CASSLLGGDSYTDTQYF.

This sequence joins TRBV10-3 and TRBJ2-3; 7 nucleotides align to TRBD1. Per the germline V gene, CDR1 is ENHRY and CDR2 is SYGVKD. There are 13 residues in the CDR3. This CDR3 is CAAGGQVLDTQYF. CDR3 sequence (DNA): TGTGCGGCCGGTGGACAGGTACTAGATACGCAGTATTTT.

The chain combines TRBV9 with TRBJ2-1; no clear D. Per germline, CDR1 SGDLS and CDR2 YYNGEE. V was cut by 2 bases and J by 7 bases, with 10 bases left in between. This CDR3 spans 13 amino acids. CDR3 in DNA: TGTGCCAGCAGCGTCGGACCAAAGAATGAGCAGTTCTTC. Its protein product is CASSVGPKNEQFF.

The V and J genes are TRBV9 and TRBJ2-2, with 7 nucleotides matching TRBD1. Trimming took 2 bases from V and 1 from J; bases not matched to a gene: 8. This CDR3 spans 17 amino acids. Per the germline V gene, CDR1 is SGDLS and CDR2 is YYNGEE. DNA of the CDR3: TGTGCCAGCAGCGTCTCCTTAAACAGGGGGAACACCGGGGAGCTGTTTTTT. Protein product: CASSVSLNRGNTGELFF.

This clone turned up a few times. This rearrangement joins TRBV11-2 to TRBJ1-3; 8 nucleotides match TRBD1. V was clipped by 1 base and J by 0 bases; unmatched bases: 2. The germline V gene encodes CDR1 SGHAT and CDR2 FQNNGV. The CDR3 has 16 amino acids. This CDR3 is CASSLGDRISGNTIYF. CDR3 DNA: TGTGCCAGCAGCTTAGGGGACAGGATCTCTGGAAACACCATATATTTT.

This clone was seen a few times. The chain combines TRBV14 with TRBJ2-7, with D perhaps TRBD2 (5 bases). Trimming took off 1 base at V and 2 bases at J, with 6 bases between the two ends. Germline lookup yields CDR1 SGHDN and CDR2 FVKESK. The CDR3 contains 13 residues. The CDR3 DNA reads TGTGCCAGCAGCCAAGCCGGGGCCTACGAGCAGTACTTC. Amino acids: CASSQAGAYEQYF. Together with reference TRBV14 and TRBJ2-7, the CDR3 gives the full variable domain: EAGVTQFPSHSVIEKGQTVTLRCDPISGHDNLYWYRRVMGKEIKFLLHFVKESKQDESGMPNNRFLAERTGGTYSTLKVQPAELEDSGVYFCASSQAGAYEQYFGPGTRLTVT.

This chain connects TRBV5-6 to TRBJ2-5, with TRBD2 matching 12 bases. With 2 bases clipped from V and 3 bases from J, the junction kept 5 bases outside the gene matches. The CDR3 is 16 residues long. Germline V gives CDR1 SGHDT, CDR2 YYEEEE. CDR3 nucleotides: TGTGCCAGCAGCTTCCTTTCTAGCGGGAGGGAAGAGACCCAGTACTTC. Encoded protein: CASSFLSSGREETQYF.

This clone was detected ten times or more. V gene TRBV30 combines with J gene TRBJ1-1; D unresolved. The CDR3 is 13 residues long. The germline V gene has CDR1 GTSNPN and CDR2 SVGIG (reference sequence). Trimming shortened V by 0 bases and J by 3 bases, and 8 bases separated the two germline ends. The CDR3: CAWSVRQDTEAFF. DNA of the CDR3: TGTGCCTGGAGTGTGAGGCAGGACACTGAAGCTTTCTTT.

This clone came up many times. This chain uses TRBV7-2 with TRBJ2-2; maybe TRBD1 (5 bases). Germline values: CDR1 SGHTA, CDR2 FQGNSA. The V end was cut by 5 bases, the J end by 7 bases, with 17 bases between. The CDR3 runs to 15 residues. CDR3 coding DNA: TGTGCCAGCAGCCTGCGGCAGGGCGCATACGGGGAGCTGTTTTTT. Encoded protein: CASSLRQGAYGELFF.

V gene TRBV6-1 combines with J gene TRBJ1-2; D is possibly TRBD1 (6 bases). V was trimmed by 2 bases and J by 3 bases, leaving 10 bases between them. This CDR3 contains 14 residues. Germline-derived CDR1 and CDR2 are MNHNS and SASEGT. The CDR3 DNA is TGTGCCAGCAGTGAACGCAGGACAGACTATGGCTACACCTTC. This translates into CASSERRTDYGYTF.

Only a few counts were recorded for this clone. The gene calls are TRBV2 and TRBJ1-4; TRBD1 aligns across 8 bases. Germline CDR1 and CDR2: SNHLY and FYNNEI. The CDR3 runs to 14 residues. The trim removed 6 bases at V and 4 bases at J, leaving 4 bases unmatched. CDR3 sequence (DNA): TGTGCCAGCAGAGGGGACAGGCTTAATGAAAAACTGTTTTTT. Its protein is CASRGDRLNEKLFF.

The chain is built from TRBV9 and TRBJ1-4; D is ambiguous. The CDR3 runs 16 residues. Trimming took 0 bases from V and 8 from J, leaving 17 bases between them. CDR1 and CDR2 from the germline V gene are SGDLS and YYNGEE. The CDR3 sequence: CASSVGDRLEGEKLFF. CDR3 DNA: TGTGCCAGCAGCGTAGGAGACCGCCTGGAAGGGGAAAAACTGTTTTTT. Variable domain in full (rest from reference TRBV9 and TRBJ1-4): DSGVTQTPKHLITATGQRVTLRCSPRSGDLSVYWYQQSLDQGLQFLIQYYNGEERAKGNILERFSAQQFPDLHSELNLSSLELGDSALYFCASSVGDRLEGEKLFFGSGTQLSVL.

The chain couples TRBV27 to TRBJ2-2; no clear D gene. Germline values: CDR1 MNHEY, CDR2 SMNVEV (reference sequence). The CDR3 contains 16 residues. Trimming removed 1 base from V and 1 base from J, with 10 bases in between. The CDR3 region is CASSLFSRQNTGELFF. The CDR3 coding sequence is TGTGCCAGCAGTTTATTTTCGAGACAGAACACCGGGGAGCTGTTTTTT.

The chain employs TRBV6-6 and TRBJ1-1; D uncertain. Germline V gene data show CDR1 as MNHNY and CDR2 as SVGAGI (reference sequence). V lost 0 bases and J 1 base, leaving 12 bases between the germline ends. The length of the CDR3 is 16 residues. CDR3 in DNA: TGTGCCAGCAGTTACTCGGTGGGCCGGGGGAACACTGAAGCTTTCTTT. Protein: CASSYSVGRGNTEAFF.

This chain's CDR3 is CAISPGTSASGGELFF. CDR3 coding DNA: TGTGCCATCAGCCCTGGGACTAGCGCGAGCGGCGGGGAGCTGTTTTTT. The rearrangement links TRBV10-3 to TRBJ2-2; 10 bases are shared with TRBD2. The V gene's germline CDR1 is ENHRY and CDR2 SYGVKD. This CDR3 is built from 16 residues. V shed 6 bases and J 7 bases; nucleotides not matched to a gene: 11.

The chain links TRBV25-1 to TRBJ2-2, with D hard to call. The CDR3 is 12 residues long. Trimming took off 5 bases at V and 4 bases at J, with 5 bases between the two ends. In germline, CDR1 is MGHDK, CDR2 SYGVNS. CDR3 DNA sequence: TGTGCCAGCAGTCAGTCCACCGGGGAGCTGTTTTTT. Translation gives CASSQSTGELFF.

V gene TRBV10-1 combines with J gene TRBJ2-7; the D is unclear. This CDR3 is 11 amino acids long. Per the germline V gene, CDR1 is WNHNN and CDR2 is SYGVQD (reference sequence). V lost 3 bases to trimming and J lost 10 bases, with 10 bases between them. The CDR3 DNA reads as TGCGCCAGCAGTGACGGCGGAAGTCAGTACTTC. This codes for CASSDGGSQYF.

The chain joins TRBV5-1 to TRBJ1-3; D is perhaps TRBD1 (6 bases). The V end lost 4 bases, the J end lost 0 bases, and 17 bases lay between the germline ends. This CDR3 has 17 amino acids. Germline CDR1 is SGHRS and CDR2 is YFSETQ. CDR3 nucleotides: TGCGCCAGCAGCCAAACCGGGACACCGGACTCTGGAAACACCATATATTTT. This gives the protein CASSQTGTPDSGNTIYF.

The CDR3 bases are TGCGCCAGCAGCCAGACGGTGGGGGTGGTGCCCGGGGAGCTGTTTTTT. It codes for CASSQTVGVVPGELFF. The chain couples TRBV4-1 to TRBJ2-2, with D perhaps given as TRBD1 or TRBD2 (5 bases each). CDR3 size: 16 residues. V was cut by 3 bases and J by 6 bases, with 17 bases left in between. Per germline, CDR1 MGHRA and CDR2 YSYEKL.

V and J are TRBV11-2 and TRBJ2-1, with D perhaps matching TRBD1 (6 bases). Germline V gene lookup returns CDR1 SGHAT and CDR2 FQNNGV. V gave up 8 bases and J gave up 10 bases, with 18 bases separating them. The CDR3 runs 13 residues. The CDR3 loop reads CASRVGGLREQFF. CDR3 DNA sequence: TGTGCCAGCCGGGTAGGGGGTTTGAGGGAGCAGTTCTTC. Together with reference TRBV11-2 and TRBJ2-1, the CDR3 gives the full variable domain: EAGVAQSPRYKIIEKRQSVAFWCNPISGHATLYWYQQILGQGPKLLIQFQNNGVVDDSQLPKDRFSAERLKGVDSTLKIQPAKLEDSAVYLCASRVGGLREQFFGPGTRLTVL.

Many counts were recorded for this clone. The chain carries TRBV25-1 and TRBJ2-7; no definite D call. V was trimmed by 4 bases and J by 4 bases, leaving 14 bases between them. Germline CDR1 MGHDK, CDR2 SYGVNS. The CDR3 runs 14 residues. CDR3 residues: CASSAATEQYEQYF. The CDR3 bases are TGTGCCAGCAGTGCCGCCACCGAGCAATACGAGCAGTACTTC.

This chain connects TRBV4-3 to TRBJ2-7; perhaps TRBD1 as D (6 bases). The germline gives CDR1 LGHNA, CDR2 YSLEER. Deletions cut 0 bases from V and 2 bases from J, with 11 bases between. This CDR3 region has 15 residues. CDR3 in amino acids: CASSQEHRETYEQYF. Here the CDR3 DNA reads TGCGCCAGCAGCCAAGAGCACAGGGAGACCTACGAGCAGTACTTC.

The chain carries TRBV29-1 and TRBJ2-3, with unresolved D. In germline, CDR1 is SQVTM, CDR2 ANQGSEA. The CDR3 spans 12 residues. Between the trimmed V and J ends, which lost 3 bases and 4 bases, there was a span of 8 bases. CDR3 residues: CSVELGSDTQYF. In nucleotides, the CDR3 is TGCAGCGTTGAGCTGGGGTCAGATACGCAGTATTTT.

The J gene is TRBJ2-5, the V gene TRBV7-9; D perhaps matches TRBD2 (6 bases). The CDR3 has 14 residues. Per germline, CDR1 SEHNR and CDR2 FQNEAQ (reference sequence). The V and J ends lost 3 bases and 2 bases respectively, with 10 bases between them. CDR3 in amino acids: CASSFSTSQETQYF. The CDR3 bases are TGTGCCAGCAGCTTTTCGACTAGTCAAGAGACCCAGTACTTC.

The rearrangement joins TRBV5-1 to TRBJ2-7; weak D call: TRBD2 (6 bases). This CDR3 spans 14 amino acids. Germline V CDR1 and CDR2: SGHRS, YFSETQ. V lost 5 bases and J lost 4, with 16 bases in between. CDR3 nucleotides: TGCGCCAGCAGATCGTTACCGCGGGGATACGAGCAGTACTTC. It encodes CASRSLPRGYEQYF.

This chain joins TRBV29-1 and TRBJ2-1; TRBD1 matches 7 bases. Germline CDR1 and CDR2: SQVTM and ANQGSEA. The CDR3 sequence is 12 residues long. Germline trimming cut 7 bases from V and 4 bases from J; bases unmatched to any gene: 4. The CDR3 DNA reads TGCAGCGCCTCGGACAGGTACAATGAGCAGTTCTTC. Translating gives CSASDRYNEQFF.

This clone was seen more than once but under ten times. The V call is TRBV30, the J call TRBJ2-7; possible D gene TRBD2, 5 bases. There are 14 residues in the CDR3. Germline CDR1 GTSNPN, CDR2 SVGIG (reference sequence). With 3 bases removed from V and 6 bases from J, the gap between germline ends came to 18 bases. The CDR3 DNA follows: TGTGCCTGGAGCGGACTGGGGTTGTCGTCCGAGCAGTACTTC. Protein product: CAWSGLGLSSEQYF.

A single count supports this clone. The chain carries TRBV29-1 and TRBJ1-5, with a possible D match to TRBD1 (6 bases). This CDR3 has 13 residues. V lost 6 bases to trimming and J lost 4 bases, with 13 bases between them. Germline V gene sequence: CDR1 SQVTM, CDR2 ANQGSEA. The CDR3 DNA reads TGCAGCGTCCGGGGGCAAGCTAATCAGCCCCAGCATTTT. Translated, it gives CSVRGQANQPQHF.

This chain uses TRBV7-2 with TRBJ2-7, with 8 nucleotides matching TRBD2. The trim removed 3 bases at V and 2 bases at J, leaving 9 bases unmatched. The germline V gene has CDR1 SGHTA and CDR2 FQGNSA. The CDR3 covers 16 residues. For the CDR3, the DNA is TGTGCCAGCAGCTTCCGGCCCACTAGCGGTCCCTACGAGCAGTACTTC. It yields the protein CASSFRPTSGPYEQYF.

The chain couples TRBV10-3 to TRBJ2-7; TRBD2 aligns across 9 bases. The germline gives CDR1 ENHRY, CDR2 SYGVKD. The CDR3 loop spans 15 amino acids. J was trimmed by 2 bases and V by 6 bases; bases with no gene match: 8. CDR3: CAISSSGRNPYEQYF. In DNA form, the CDR3 reads TGTGCCATCAGCTCGAGCGGGAGGAACCCCTACGAGCAGTACTTC.